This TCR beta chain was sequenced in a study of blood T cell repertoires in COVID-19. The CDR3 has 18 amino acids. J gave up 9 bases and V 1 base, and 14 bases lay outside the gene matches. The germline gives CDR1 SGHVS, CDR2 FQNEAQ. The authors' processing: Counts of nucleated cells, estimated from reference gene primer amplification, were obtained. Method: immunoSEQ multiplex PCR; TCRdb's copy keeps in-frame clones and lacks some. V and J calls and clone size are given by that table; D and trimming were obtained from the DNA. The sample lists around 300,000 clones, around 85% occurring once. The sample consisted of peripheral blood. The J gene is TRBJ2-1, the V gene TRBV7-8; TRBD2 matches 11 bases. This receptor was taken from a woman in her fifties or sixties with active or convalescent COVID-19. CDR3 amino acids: CASSLDRWPLAGGGEQFF. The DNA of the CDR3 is TGTGCCAGCAGCTTAGACCGTTGGCCTCTAGCGGGAGGTGGTGAGCAGTTCTTC.